Reported below is one TCR beta chain. Its antigen is currently not known. The record has no base qualities; no much larger clone is one base away. This sample was included in a study of blood T cell repertoires in COVID-19 (dated by TCRdb to about 2020). Some background on the complete study: Collaborator samples came from the United States, Italy and Spain and covered acute and convalescent phases of COVID-19. The prospective study material was composed of cDNA or gDNA derived from T cells, B-cell-depleted T cells, or PBMCs. The dataset comprised deeply sampled blood TCRbeta repertoires from subjects exposed to, actively infected with, or recovered from COVID-19. The repertoires were released in a freely available public database intended as a resource for research on the immune response to SARS-CoV-2. The samples were drawn from two sources: the first 160 participants of the ongoing ImmuneRACE study, and 1,000 to 1,500 subjects contributed by 6 global collaborators. A de-identified subject ID, COVID-19 status, age in years and sex were almost always included in the sample metadata. Where HLA class I and class II types were available, the types were taken from metadata supplied by the sample provider, not from assay-based typing.

TCRbeta CDR3 regions were amplified from genomic DNA using the immunoSEQ Assay, a bias-controlled multiplex PCR. As for the authors' bioinformatics: Within the assay, amplification of reference gene primers was used to estimate how many nucleated cells each sample contained. Sequence reads were collapsed and filtered to measure the absolute abundance of every unique TCRbeta CDR3 rearrangement. For each sample, productive Simpson clonality was calculated as the square root of Simpson's diversity index across productive rearrangements. Not all clones reach the TCRdb copy of this immuneACCESS table, which keeps in-frame sequences only. Checked studies attribute under half of the gap to unresolved V genes and leave the rest unexplained. That table furnishes V, J and clone size, whereas the DNA furnished D and trimming. A total of some 80,000 clones appear in this sample, over 80% of them only once. The biggest ten clones account for roughly 10% of the sample.

General findings and caveats noted by the study authors: How much clinical and demographic metadata was included differed by source and by participant, and the metadata was provided uncurated.

The collaborating institutions used their own protocols to collect whole blood in K2EDTA tubes. For TCRbeta analysis, collaborator samples were shipped as frozen whole blood, as isolated PBMCs, or as DNA extracted from either sample type. Sequencing was carried out using peripheral blood. This sequence originates from a human donor in a cohort sampled during active COVID-19.

The DNA sequence is as follows: TGTGCCAGCAGCATACGACTAGCGACTCAAGAGACCCAGTACTTC. This sequence encodes CASSIRLATQETQYF. Rearrangement joined TRBV7-6 to TRBJ2-5; a stretch of 8 junction bases matches TRBD2. CDR1 SGHVS and CDR2 FNYEAQ were looked up in the germline V gene. The junction shows trimming of 5 bases on V and 2 bases on J, and the gene matches do not reach 7 bases of it. The CDR3, from cysteine to phenylalanine, totals 15 residues. The CDR3 DNA has 45 bases and is translated from base 1.